This T cell receptor (beta chain) was recovered during a study of blood T cell repertoires in COVID-19. Study-wide context: The origin of the acute and convalescent COVID-19 samples was the United States, Italy and Spain. Sample material is recorded as cDNA or gDNA derived from T cells, B-cell-depleted T cells, or PBMCs.

Trimming cost V 9 bases and J 2 bases; bases outside gene matches: 6. The CDR3 contains 13 residues. Germline-derived CDR1 and CDR2 are SGHTA and FQGNSA. Under the authors' procedure: Quantification of nucleated cells was approximated via reference gene primer amplification. Sequencing was performed with immunoSEQ multiplex PCR; in TCRdb, only in-frame clones are kept and a portion is missing. That table supplies the V and J calls and clone size; D and trimming were determined from the DNA. Of approximately 130,000 clones listed, over 70% are singletons. The sequence derives from an elderly man with acute or convalescent COVID-19. The chain links TRBV7-2 to TRBJ2-5; 7 bases map to TRBD2. The sequencing sample was made of peripheral blood. The CDR3 DNA reads as TGTGCCAGTGGTCCGGGAGGTCAAGAGACCCAGTACTTC. This encodes CASGPGGQETQYF.